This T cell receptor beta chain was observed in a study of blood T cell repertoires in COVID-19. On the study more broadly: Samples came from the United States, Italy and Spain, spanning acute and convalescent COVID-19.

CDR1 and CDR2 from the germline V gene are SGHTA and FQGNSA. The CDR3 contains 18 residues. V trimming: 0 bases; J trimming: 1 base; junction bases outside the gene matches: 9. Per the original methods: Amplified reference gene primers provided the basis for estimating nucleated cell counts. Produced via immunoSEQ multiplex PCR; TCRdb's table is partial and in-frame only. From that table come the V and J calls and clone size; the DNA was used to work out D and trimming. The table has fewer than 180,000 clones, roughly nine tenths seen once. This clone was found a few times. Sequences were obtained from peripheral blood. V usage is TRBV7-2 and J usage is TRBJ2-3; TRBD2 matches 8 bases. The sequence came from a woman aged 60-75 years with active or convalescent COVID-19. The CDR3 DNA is TGTGCCAGCAGCTTAGCCGGGAGGAGCGGGGGCCGCACAGATACGCAGTATTTT. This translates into CASSLAGRSGGRTDTQYF.